This T cell receptor (beta chain) was obtained from a study of spatial heterogeneity in lung cancer. Looking at the study overall: Among detected sequences, beta-chain ones consistently exceeded alpha-chain ones in number.

There are many counts of this clonotype. Carried by each TCR cDNA molecule was a unique molecular identifier. TCRdb recomputed calls from the 5' RACE reads with MiXCR, one row per CDR3 protein. The sample consists of about 39,000 distinct CDR3 sequences, around 3.1% of them appearing once. This sample's time point: sample taken at primary tumor resection. Untreated early-stage non-small cell lung cancer patients, roughly 72 in total, were the donors. The sequenced material consisted of unsorted whole RNA from tumor, nontumor lung or frozen PBMC. Germline-derived CDR1 and CDR2 are MDHEN and SYDVKM. The CDR3 length is 16 residues. V lost 6 bases and J lost 0, with 17 bases in between.

This sequence originates from a male donor with early-stage non-small cell lung cancer. The chain has TRBV28 and TRBJ2-5; either TRBD1 or TRBD2 may fit D (5 bases each). The sequenced sample was normal lung tissue next to the tumor, obtained at surgery. The CDR3 region is CASSQVGTEYQETQYF. The CDR3 DNA reads as TGTGCCAGCAGCCAGGTGGGGACGGAGTACCAAGAGACCCAGTACTTC.